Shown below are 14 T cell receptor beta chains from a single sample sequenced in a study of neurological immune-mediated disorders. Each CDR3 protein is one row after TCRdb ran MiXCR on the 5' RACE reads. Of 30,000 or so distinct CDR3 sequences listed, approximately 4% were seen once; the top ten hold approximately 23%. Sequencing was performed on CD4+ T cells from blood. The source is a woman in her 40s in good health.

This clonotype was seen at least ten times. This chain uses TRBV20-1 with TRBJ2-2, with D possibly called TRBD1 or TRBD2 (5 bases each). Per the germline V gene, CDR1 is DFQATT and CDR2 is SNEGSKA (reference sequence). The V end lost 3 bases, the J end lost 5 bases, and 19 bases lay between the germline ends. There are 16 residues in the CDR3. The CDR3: CSASAFAVGGTGELFF. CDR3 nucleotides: TGCAGTGCTAGTGCCTTCGCGGTTGGGGGAACCGGGGAGCTGTTTTTT.

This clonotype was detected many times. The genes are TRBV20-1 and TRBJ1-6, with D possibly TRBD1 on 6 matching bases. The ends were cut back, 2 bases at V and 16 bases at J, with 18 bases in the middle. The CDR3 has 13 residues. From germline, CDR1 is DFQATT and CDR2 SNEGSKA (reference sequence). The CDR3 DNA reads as TGCAGTGCTAGACCCGCCGGGGGCTCCCTTCTCCACTTT. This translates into CSARPAGGSLLHF.

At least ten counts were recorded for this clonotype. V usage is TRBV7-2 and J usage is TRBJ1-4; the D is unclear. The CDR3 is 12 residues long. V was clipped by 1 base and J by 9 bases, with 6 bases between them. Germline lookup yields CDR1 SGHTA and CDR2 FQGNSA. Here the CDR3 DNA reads TGTGCCAGCAGCTTAGAGGCTAAAAAACTGTTTTTT. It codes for CASSLEAKKLFF.

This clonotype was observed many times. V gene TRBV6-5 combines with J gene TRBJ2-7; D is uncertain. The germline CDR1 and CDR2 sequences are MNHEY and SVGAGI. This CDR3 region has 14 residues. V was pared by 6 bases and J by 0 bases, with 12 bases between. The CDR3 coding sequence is TGTGCCAGCAGACCCCGGGTGGTCTCCTACGAGCAGTACTTC. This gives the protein CASRPRVVSYEQYF.

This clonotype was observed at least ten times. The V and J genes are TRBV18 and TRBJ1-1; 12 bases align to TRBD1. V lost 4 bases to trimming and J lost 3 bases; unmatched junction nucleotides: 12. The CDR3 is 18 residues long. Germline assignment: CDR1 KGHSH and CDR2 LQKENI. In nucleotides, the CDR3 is TGTGCCAGCTCACTTAGACCCGGGACAGGGGGCAGGGACACTGAAGCTTTCTTT. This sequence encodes CASSLRPGTGGRDTEAFF.

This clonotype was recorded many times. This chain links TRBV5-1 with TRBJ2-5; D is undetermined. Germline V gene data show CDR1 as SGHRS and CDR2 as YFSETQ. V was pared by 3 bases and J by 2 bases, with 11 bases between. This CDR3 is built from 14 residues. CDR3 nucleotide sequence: TGCGCCAGCAGCTCCACCAGTCGGCAAGAGACCCAGTACTTC. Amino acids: CASSSTSRQETQYF.

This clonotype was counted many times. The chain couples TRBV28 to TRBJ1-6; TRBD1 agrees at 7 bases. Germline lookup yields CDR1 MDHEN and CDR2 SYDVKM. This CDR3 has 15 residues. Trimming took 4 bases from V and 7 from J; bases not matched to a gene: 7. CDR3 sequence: CASSSTGTANSPLHF. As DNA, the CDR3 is TGTGCCAGCAGTTCCACCGGGACAGCCAATTCACCCCTCCACTTT.

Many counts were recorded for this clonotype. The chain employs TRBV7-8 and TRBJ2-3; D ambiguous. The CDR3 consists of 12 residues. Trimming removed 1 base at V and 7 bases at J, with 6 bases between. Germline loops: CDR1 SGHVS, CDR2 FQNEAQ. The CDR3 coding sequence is TGTGCCAGCAGCTTAGTGGGGAATACGCAGTATTTT. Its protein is CASSLVGNTQYF.

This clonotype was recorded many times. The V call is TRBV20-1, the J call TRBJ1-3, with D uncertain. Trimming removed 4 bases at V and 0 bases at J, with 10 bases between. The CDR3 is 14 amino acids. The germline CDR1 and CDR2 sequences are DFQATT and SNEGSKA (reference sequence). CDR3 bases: TGCAGTGCTATTAACGGATACTCTGGAAACACCATATATTTT. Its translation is CSAINGYSGNTIYF.

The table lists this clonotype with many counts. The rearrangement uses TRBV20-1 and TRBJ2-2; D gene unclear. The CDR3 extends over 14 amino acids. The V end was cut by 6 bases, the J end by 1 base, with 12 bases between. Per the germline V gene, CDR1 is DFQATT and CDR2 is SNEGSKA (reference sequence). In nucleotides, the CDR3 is TGCAGTGCCCAAAGGCAGAGGAACACCGGGGAGCTGTTTTTT. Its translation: CSAQRQRNTGELFF.

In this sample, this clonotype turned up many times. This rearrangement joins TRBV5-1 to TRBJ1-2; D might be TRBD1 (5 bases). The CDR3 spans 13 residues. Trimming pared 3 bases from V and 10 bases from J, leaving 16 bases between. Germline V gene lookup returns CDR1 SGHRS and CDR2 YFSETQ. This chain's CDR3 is CASSYGTGFDYTF. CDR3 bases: TGCGCCAGCAGCTACGGGACTGGGTTCGACTACACCTTC.

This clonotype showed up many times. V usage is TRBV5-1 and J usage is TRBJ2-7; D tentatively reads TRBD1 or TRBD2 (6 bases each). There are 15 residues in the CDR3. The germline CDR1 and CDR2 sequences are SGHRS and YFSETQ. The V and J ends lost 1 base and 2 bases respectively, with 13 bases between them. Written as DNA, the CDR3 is TGCGCCAGCAGCTTGATTGGAGGGGGGACCTACGAGCAGTACTTC. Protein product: CASSLIGGGTYEQYF.

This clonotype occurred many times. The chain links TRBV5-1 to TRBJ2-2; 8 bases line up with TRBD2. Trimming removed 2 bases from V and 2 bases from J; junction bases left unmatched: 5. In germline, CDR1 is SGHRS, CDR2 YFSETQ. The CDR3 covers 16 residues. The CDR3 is CASSFNGGANTGELFF. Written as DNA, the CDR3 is TGCGCCAGCAGCTTTAACGGGGGGGCCAACACCGGGGAGCTGTTTTTT.

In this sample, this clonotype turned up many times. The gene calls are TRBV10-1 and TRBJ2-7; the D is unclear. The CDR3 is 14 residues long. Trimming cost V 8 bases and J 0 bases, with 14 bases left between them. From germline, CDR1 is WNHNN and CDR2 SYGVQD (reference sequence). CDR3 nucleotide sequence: TGCGCCAGCCCCCTAATCGTCAGCTCCTACGAGCAGTACTTC. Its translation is CASPLIVSSYEQYF.